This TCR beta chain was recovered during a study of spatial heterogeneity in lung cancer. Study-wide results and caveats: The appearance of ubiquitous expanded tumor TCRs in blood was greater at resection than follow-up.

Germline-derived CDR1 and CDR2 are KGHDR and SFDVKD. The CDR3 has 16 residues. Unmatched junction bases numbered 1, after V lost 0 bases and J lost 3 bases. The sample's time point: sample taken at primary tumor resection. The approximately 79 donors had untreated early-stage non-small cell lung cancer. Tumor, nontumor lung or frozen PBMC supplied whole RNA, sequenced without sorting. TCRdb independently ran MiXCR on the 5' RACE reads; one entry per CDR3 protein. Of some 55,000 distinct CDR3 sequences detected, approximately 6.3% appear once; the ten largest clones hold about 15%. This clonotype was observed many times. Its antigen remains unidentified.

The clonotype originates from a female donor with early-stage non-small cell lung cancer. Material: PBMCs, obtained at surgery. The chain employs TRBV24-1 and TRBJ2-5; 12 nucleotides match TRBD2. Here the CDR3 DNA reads TGTGCCACCAGTGATTTGTCTAGCGGGAGGGAAGAGACCCAGTACTTC. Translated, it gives CATSDLSSGREETQYF.